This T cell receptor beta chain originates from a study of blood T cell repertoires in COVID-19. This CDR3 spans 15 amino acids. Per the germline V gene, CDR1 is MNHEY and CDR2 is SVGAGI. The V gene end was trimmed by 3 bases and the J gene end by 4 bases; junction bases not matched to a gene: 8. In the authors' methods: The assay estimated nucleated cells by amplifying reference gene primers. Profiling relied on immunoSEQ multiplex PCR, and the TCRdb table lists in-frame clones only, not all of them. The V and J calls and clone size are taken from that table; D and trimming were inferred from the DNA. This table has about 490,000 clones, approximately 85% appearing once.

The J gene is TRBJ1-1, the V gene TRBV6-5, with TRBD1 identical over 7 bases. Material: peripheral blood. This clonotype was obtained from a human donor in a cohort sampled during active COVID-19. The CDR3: CASSYDRVLGTEAFF. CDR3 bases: TGTGCCAGCAGTTATGACAGGGTGTTGGGCACTGAAGCTTTCTTT.